This T cell receptor beta chain was identified during a study of T cell responses to AZD1222 COVID-19 vaccine. The CDR3 has 14 residues. CDR1 is LNHDA, CDR2 SQIVND, per germline (reference sequence). With 3 bases removed from V and 9 bases from J, the gap between germline ends came to 15 bases. TCRdb's table, derived via immunoSEQ multiplex PCR, lists solely in-frame clones and lacks some. This table has tens of thousands of clones, roughly nine tenths appearing once. This sequence joins TRBV19 and TRBJ2-4; no clear D gene. This receptor was taken from an adult in good health. Here the sequenced sample was peripheral blood, taken on day 0 of AZD1222 vaccination. The CDR3 here is CASSILGDFVIQYF. CDR3 bases: TGTGCCAGTAGTATCTTAGGCGATTTTGTCATTCAGTACTTC. The full variable domain, its missing parts supplied by reference TRBV19 and TRBJ2-4, is DGGITQSPKYLFRKEGQNVTLSCEQNLNHDAMYWYRQDPGQGLRLIYYSQIVNDFQKGDIAEGYSVSREKKESFPLTVTSAQKNPTAFYLCASSILGDFVIQYFGAGTRLSVL.